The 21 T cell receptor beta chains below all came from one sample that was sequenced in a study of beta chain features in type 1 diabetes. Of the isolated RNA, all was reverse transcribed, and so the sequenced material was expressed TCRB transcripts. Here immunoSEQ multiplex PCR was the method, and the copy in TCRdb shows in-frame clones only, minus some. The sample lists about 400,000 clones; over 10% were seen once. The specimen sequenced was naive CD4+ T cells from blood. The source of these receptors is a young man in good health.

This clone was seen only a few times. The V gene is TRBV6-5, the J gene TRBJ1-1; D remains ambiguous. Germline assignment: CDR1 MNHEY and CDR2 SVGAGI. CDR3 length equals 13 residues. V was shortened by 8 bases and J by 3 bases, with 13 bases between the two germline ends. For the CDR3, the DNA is TGTGCCAGCTCCGGGGTCTTGGACACTGAAGCTTTCTTT. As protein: CASSGVLDTEAFF.

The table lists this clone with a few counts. This chain's CDR3 is CASSPNDRGRQPQHF. CDR3 DNA: TGTGCCAGCAGCCCGAACGACAGGGGTCGGCAGCCCCAGCATTTT. The chain has TRBV7-9 and TRBJ1-5, with 8 bases that match TRBD1. The CDR3 sequence is 15 residues long. Germline lookup yields CDR1 SEHNR and CDR2 FQNEAQ (reference sequence). Trimming at V came to 5 bases and at J to 7 bases, leaving 10 bases not matched to a gene.

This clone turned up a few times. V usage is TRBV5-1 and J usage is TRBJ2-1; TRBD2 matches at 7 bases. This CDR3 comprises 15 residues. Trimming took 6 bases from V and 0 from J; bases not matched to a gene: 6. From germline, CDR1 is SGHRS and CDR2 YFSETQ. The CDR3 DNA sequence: TGCGCCAGCACCGAGCGGGGAGACTCCTACAATGAGCAGTTCTTC. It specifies CASTERGDSYNEQFF.

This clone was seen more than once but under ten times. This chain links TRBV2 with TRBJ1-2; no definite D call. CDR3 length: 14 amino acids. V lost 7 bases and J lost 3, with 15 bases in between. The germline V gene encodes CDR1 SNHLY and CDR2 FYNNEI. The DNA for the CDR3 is TGTGCCAGCACCGGGCGGAGGGCCCACTATGGCTACACCTTC. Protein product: CASTGRRAHYGYTF.

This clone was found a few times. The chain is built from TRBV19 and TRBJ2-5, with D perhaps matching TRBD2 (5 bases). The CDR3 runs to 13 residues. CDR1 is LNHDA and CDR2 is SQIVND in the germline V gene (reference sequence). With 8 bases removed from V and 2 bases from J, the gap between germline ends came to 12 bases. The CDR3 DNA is TGTGCCAGTCGCCCCCCGGGGCAAGAGACCCAGTACTTC. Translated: CASRPPGQETQYF.

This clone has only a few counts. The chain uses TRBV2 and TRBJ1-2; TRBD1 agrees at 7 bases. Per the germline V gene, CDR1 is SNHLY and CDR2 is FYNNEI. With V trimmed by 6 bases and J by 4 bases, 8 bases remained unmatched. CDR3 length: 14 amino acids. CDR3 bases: TGTGCCAGCAGGGAACAGGGGCTCGGCTATGGCTACACCTTC. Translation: CASREQGLGYGYTF.

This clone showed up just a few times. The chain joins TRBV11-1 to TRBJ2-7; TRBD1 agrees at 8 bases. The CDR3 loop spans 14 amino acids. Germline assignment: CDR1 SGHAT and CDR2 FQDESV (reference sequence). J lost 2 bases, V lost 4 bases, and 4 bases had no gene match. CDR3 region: CASSSRQGTYEQYF. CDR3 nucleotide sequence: TGTGCCAGCAGCTCCCGACAGGGGACCTACGAGCAGTACTTC.

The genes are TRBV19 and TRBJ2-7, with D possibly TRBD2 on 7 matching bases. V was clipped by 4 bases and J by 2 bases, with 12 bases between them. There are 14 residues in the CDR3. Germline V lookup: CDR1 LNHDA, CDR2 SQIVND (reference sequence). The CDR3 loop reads CASSRGGQTYEQYF. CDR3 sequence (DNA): TGTGCCAGTAGTAGGGGGGGCCAGACCTACGAGCAGTACTTC.

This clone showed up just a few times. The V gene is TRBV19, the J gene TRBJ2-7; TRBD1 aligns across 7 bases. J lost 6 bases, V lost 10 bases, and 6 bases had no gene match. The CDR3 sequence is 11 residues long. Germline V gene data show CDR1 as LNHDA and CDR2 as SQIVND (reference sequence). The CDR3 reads CATTGAAEQYF. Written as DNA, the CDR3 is TGTGCCACCACAGGGGCGGCCGAGCAGTACTTC.

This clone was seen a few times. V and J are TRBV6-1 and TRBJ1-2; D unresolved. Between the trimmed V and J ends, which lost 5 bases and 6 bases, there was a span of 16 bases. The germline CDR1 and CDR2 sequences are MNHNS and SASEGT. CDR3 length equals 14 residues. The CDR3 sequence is CASSPKSGGDGYTF. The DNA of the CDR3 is TGTGCCAGCAGTCCCAAAAGCGGCGGGGATGGCTACACCTTC.

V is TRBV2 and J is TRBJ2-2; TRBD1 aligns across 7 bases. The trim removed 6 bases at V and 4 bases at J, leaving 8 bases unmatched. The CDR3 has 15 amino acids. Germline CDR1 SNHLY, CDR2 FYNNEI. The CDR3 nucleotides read TGTGCCAGCAGCGTAGCCGGGACAGCCACCGGGGAGCTGTTTTTT. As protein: CASSVAGTATGELFF.

For the CDR3, the DNA is TGTGCCAGCAGTCCCTCGGACAGGGCCAGGCTGTGGGAAAACATTCAGTACTTC. Protein sequence: CASSPSDRARLWENIQYF. This chain joins TRBV28 and TRBJ2-4, with 8 bases that match TRBD1. Germline values: CDR1 MDHEN, CDR2 SYDVKM. Trimming took 5 bases from V and 5 from J; bases not matched to a gene: 17. This CDR3 contains 18 residues.

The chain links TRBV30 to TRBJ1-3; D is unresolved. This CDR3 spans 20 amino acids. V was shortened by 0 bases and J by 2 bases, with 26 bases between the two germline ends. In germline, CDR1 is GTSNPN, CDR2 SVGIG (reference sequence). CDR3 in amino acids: CAWSVTFGRLNSKTGNTIYF. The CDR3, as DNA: TGTGCCTGGAGTGTAACGTTCGGGAGATTAAATTCAAAAACTGGAAACACCATATATTTT. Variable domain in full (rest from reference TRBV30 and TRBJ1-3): SQTIHQWPATLVQPVGSPLSLECTVEGTSNPNLYWYRQAAGRGLQLLFYSVGIGQISSEVPQNLSASRPQDRQFILSSKKLLLSDSGFYLCAWSVTFGRLNSKTGNTIYFGEGSWLTVV.

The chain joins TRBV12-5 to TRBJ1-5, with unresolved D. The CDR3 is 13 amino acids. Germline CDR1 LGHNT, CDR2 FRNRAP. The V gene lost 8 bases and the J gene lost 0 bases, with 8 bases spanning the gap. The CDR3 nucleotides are TGTGCTAGTTCCCGGGATAGCAATCAGCCCCAGCATTTT. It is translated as CASSRDSNQPQHF.

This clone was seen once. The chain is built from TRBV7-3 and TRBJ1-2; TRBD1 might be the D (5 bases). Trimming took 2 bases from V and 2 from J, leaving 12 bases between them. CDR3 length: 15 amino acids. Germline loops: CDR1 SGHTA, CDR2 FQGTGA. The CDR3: CASSLFRASNYGYTF. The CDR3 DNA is TGTGCCAGCAGCTTATTCAGGGCATCGAACTATGGCTACACCTTC.

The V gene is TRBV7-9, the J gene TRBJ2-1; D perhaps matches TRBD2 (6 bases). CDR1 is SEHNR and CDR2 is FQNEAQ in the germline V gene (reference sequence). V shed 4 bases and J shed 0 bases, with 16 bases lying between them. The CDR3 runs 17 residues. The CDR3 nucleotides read TGTGCCAGCAGCTGGCCGGGCGGGGTAAGCTCCTACAATGAGCAGTTCTTC. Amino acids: CASSWPGGVSSYNEQFF.

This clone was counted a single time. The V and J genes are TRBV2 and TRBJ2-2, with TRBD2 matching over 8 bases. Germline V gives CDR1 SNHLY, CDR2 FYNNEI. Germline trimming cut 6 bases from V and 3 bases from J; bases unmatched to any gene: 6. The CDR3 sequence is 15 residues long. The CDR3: CASRSGLADTGELFF. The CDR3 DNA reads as TGTGCCAGCAGATCAGGACTAGCAGACACCGGGGAGCTGTTTTTT.

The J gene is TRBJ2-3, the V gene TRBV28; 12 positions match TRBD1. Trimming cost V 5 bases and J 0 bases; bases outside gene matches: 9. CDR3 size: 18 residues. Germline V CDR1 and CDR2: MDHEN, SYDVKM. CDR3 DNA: TGTGCCAGCAGTCCCGGGACAGGGGGCCGCTTTAGCACAGATACGCAGTATTTT. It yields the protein CASSPGTGGRFSTDTQYF.

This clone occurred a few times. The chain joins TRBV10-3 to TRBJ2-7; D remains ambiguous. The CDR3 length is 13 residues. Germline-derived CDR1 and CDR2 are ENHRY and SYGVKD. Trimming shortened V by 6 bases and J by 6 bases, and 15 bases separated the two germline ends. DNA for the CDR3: TGTGCCATCAGCGCGCTCCCTTGGAGCGAGCAGTACTTC. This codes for CAISALPWSEQYF.

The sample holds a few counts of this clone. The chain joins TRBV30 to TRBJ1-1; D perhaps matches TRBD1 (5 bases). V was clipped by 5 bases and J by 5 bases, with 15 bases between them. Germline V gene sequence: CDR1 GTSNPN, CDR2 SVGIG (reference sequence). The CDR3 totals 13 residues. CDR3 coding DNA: TGTGCCTGGCAACGAGGAGGGGCAACTGAAGCTTTCTTT. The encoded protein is CAWQRGGATEAFF.

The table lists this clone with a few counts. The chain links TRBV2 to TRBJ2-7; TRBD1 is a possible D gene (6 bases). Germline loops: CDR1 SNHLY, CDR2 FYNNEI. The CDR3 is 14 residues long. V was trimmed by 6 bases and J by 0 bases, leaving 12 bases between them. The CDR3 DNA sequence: TGTGCCAGCAGGCCCAGGGGTCCCTCCTACGAGCAGTACTTC. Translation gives CASRPRGPSYEQYF.